The clone carrying this T cell receptor (beta chain) was seen repeatedly, ten times or more. The antigen is undetermined. The record originates from a study of T-cell reconstitution after alpha-beta-depleted transplantation in children. Study-level points and caveats: Several hundred expanded graft clones reportedly were the source of alpha-beta T cells about two months after transplant.

This sample's TCRbeta library carried unique molecular identifier barcodes. TCRdb re-derived calls from the PCR reads in MiXCR, one entry per CDR3 protein. The profile shows around 500,000 distinct CDR3 sequences, more than 20% of them singletons. This sequence originates from a boy less than two years old who had a stem cell transplant for acute myeloid leukemia, so the T cells may come from the graft donor. Sequencing was performed on PBMCs, mostly from graft donor cells, taken 360 days after TCRalphabeta/CD19-depleted stem cell transplant.

In DNA, the CDR3 is TGCAGCGTTGATAGCCGGGACAGTCAATATGGCTACACCTTC. The encoded protein is CSVDSRDSQYGYTF. V is TRBV29-1 and J is TRBJ1-2; 7 bases line up with TRBD1. Germline V gene lookup returns CDR1 SQVTM and CDR2 ANQGSEA. This CDR3 region has 14 residues. With 3 bases clipped from V and 5 bases from J, the junction kept 9 bases outside the gene matches.